Shown below are 17 T cell receptor beta chains from a single sample sequenced in a study of naive and memory T cell subsets (dated by TCRdb to about 2017). The library was prepared using 5' RACE. Reads for this sample came from an Illumina MiSeq. The ligated cDNA was amplified in four rounds of PCR with nested alpha and beta constant region primers together with the SP2 primer. The public reads were run again by TCRdb, first through fastp at Q25 and then through MiXCR, and only productive beta chains were kept. Duplicate CDR3 protein sequences are folded into a single record with the most common DNA and genes. The sample data list about 62,000 distinct CDR3 sequences, and 6% to 8.5% of these were observed just once. In total, the top ten clones hold 19% of the sample. The study reported a robust and sensitive protocol to amplify, sequence and analyze TCRs, based on 3' ligation of a UMI-containing oligonucleotide to TCR cDNA.

These receptors were collected from a female donor in good health.

This clonotype showed up just a few times. J is TRBJ2-1 and V is TRBV10-3; the D is unclear. Germline-derived CDR1 and CDR2 are ENHRY and SYGVKD. Trimming took 4 bases from V and 2 from J, leaving 0 bases between them. The CDR3 is 11 residues long. The CDR3 loop is CAISAYNEQFF. As DNA, the CDR3 is TGTGCCATCAGTGCCTACAATGAGCAGTTCTTC.

Turning to this clonotype: Sequence at one end of the junction differs from germline and may be a read error. The chain recombines TRBV19 with TRBJ2-1; D is unresolved. CDR1 and CDR2 from the germline V gene are LNHDA and SQIVND (reference sequence). This CDR3 has 15 amino acids. CDR3 sequence reads: CASSIGPLVYDEQFF. CDR3 DNA sequence: TGTGCCAGTAGTATTGGGCCTTTGGTTTACGATGAGCAGTTCTTT. Combining the CDR3 with reference TRBV19 and TRBJ2-1 gives the whole variable domain DGGITQSPKYLFRKEGQNVTLSCEQNLNHDAMYWYRQDPGQGLRLIYYSQIVNDFQKGDIAEGYSVSREKKESFPLTVTSAQKNPTAFYLCASSIGPLVYDEQFFGPGTRLTVL.

In its sample, this clonotype was seen a few times. V and J are TRBV5-1 and TRBJ2-2; maybe TRBD1 (6 bases). Germline CDR1 is SGHRS and CDR2 is YFSETQ. V was shortened by 4 bases and J by 0 bases, with 10 bases between the two germline ends. CDR3 size: 15 residues. CDR3 in amino acids: CASSHGGSNTGELFF. The CDR3 bases are TGCGCCAGCAGCCATGGGGGCTCGAACACCGGGGAGCTGTTTTTT.

This clonotype was counted at least ten times. This chain uses TRBV30 with TRBJ1-1, with no clear D. Per germline, CDR1 GTSNPN and CDR2 SVGIG (reference sequence). V lost 4 bases, J lost 1 base, and 16 bases lay in between. This CDR3 has 15 residues. In DNA, the CDR3 is TGTGCCTGGACTGGCCCCACACGGGCGAACACTGAAGCTTTCTTT. Translation gives CAWTGPTRANTEAFF.

There are many counts of this clonotype. This chain joins TRBV14 and TRBJ1-1; D is perhaps TRBD1 (5 bases). The CDR3 has 16 amino acids. Germline V lookup: CDR1 SGHDN, CDR2 FVKESK. Trimming took 1 base from V and 1 from J, leaving 13 bases between them. CDR3 protein: CASSQGRGRSNTEAFF. The CDR3 coding sequence is TGTGCCAGCAGCCAAGGGAGGGGCAGATCGAACACTGAAGCTTTCTTT.

This sequence joins TRBV7-9 and TRBJ2-7, with D unclear. CDR1 is SEHNR and CDR2 is FQNEAQ in the germline V gene (reference sequence). V was clipped by 5 bases and J by 6 bases, with 14 bases between them. The CDR3 has 13 residues. This CDR3 reads CASSTLESLEQYF. In DNA form, the CDR3 reads TGTGCCAGCAGCACTCTCGAGAGTCTCGAGCAGTACTTC.

This clonotype was counted between two and nine times. The CDR3, as DNA: TGTGCCGCCGGACAGACCTACGAGCAGTACTTC. Translated, it gives CAAGQTYEQYF. J is TRBJ2-7 and V is TRBV19, with D possibly matching TRBD1 (6 bases). Trimming took 11 bases from V and 2 from J, leaving 10 bases between them. This CDR3 contains 11 residues. Germline CDR1 reads LNHDA; CDR2 reads SQIVND (reference sequence).

This chain links TRBV29-1 with TRBJ2-1, with 7 bases fitting TRBD2. CDR1 is SQVTM, CDR2 ANQGSEA, per germline. Losses at the gene ends were 1 base for V and 4 bases for J; bases not matched to a gene: 7. The CDR3 consists of 15 residues. The CDR3 spells CSVEAAGERYNEQFF. In DNA, the CDR3 is TGCAGCGTTGAAGCCGCGGGAGAAAGGTACAATGAGCAGTTCTTC.

This clonotype has ten or more counts. The J gene is TRBJ2-5, the V gene TRBV28; D uncertain. Germline V gives CDR1 MDHEN, CDR2 SYDVKM. CDR3 size: 15 residues. Trimming removed 3 bases from V and 2 bases from J, with 13 bases in between. The CDR3 DNA reads TGTGCCAGCAGTTTCAACGGGTACAGTCAAGAGACCCAGTACTTC. Translated, it gives CASSFNGYSQETQYF. Full variable domain (remainder filled in from reference TRBV28 and TRBJ2-5): DVKVTQSSRYLVKRTGEKVFLECVQDMDHENMFWYRQDPGLGLRLIYFSYDVKMKEKGDIPEGYSVSREKKERFSLILESASTNQTSMYLCASSFNGYSQETQYFGPGTRLLVL.

This clonotype was seen at least ten times. CDR3 bases: TGTGCCAGCAGTAGAGGGAGTTTGGAGACTGAAGCTTTCTTT. Protein product: CASSRGSLETEAFF. This sequence joins TRBV12-3 or TRBV12-4 and TRBJ1-1; no firm D call. CDR3 length: 14 amino acids. Deletions cut 5 bases from V and 5 bases from J, with 15 bases between.

The chain combines TRBV11-2 with TRBJ1-4, with D hard to call. CDR1 SGHAT and CDR2 FQNNGV come from the germline V gene. The CDR3 length is 13 residues. Trimming cost V 5 bases and J 8 bases, with 12 bases left between them. The CDR3: CASSPRLEEKLFF. The DNA of the CDR3 is TGTGCCAGCAGCCCCCGCCTCGAGGAAAAACTGTTTTTT.

There are many counts of this clonotype. The rearrangement links TRBV6-5 to TRBJ1-2; TRBD1 is a possible D gene (5 bases). This CDR3 is 15 amino acids long. Germline V gene sequence: CDR1 MNHEY, CDR2 SVGAGI. V was clipped by 0 bases and J by 7 bases, with 15 bases between them. DNA of the CDR3: TGTGCCAGCAGTTACTCAAAGGGGATCTCGCTTGGCTACACCTTC. Its protein is CASSYSKGISLGYTF.

CDR3 region: CATRTSGSSTDTQYF. The CDR3 DNA reads as TGTGCCACCCGGACTAGCGGCAGTAGCACAGATACGCAGTATTTT. This chain connects TRBV10-3 to TRBJ2-3; 10 bases line up with TRBD2. Germline V gene sequence: CDR1 ENHRY, CDR2 SYGVKD. V lost 10 bases, J lost 0 bases, and 7 bases stayed unmatched. This CDR3 is built from 15 residues.

Many counts were recorded for this clonotype. V and J are TRBV7-8 and TRBJ1-5, with D perhaps TRBD1 (5 bases). V was pared by 5 bases and J by 1 base, with 12 bases between. The CDR3 has 15 residues. The germline CDR1 and CDR2 sequences are SGHVS and FQNEAQ. The CDR3 DNA reads TGTGCCAGCAGCACACACCGGGACAGCAATCAGCCCCAGCATTTT. This translates into CASSTHRDSNQPQHF.

This clonotype is labeled as medium-sized. The chain combines TRBV7-9 with TRBJ1-4, with D unclear. Germline V gives CDR1 SEHNR, CDR2 FQNEAQ (reference sequence). The CDR3 spans 16 residues. Trimming took off 2 bases at V and 0 bases at J, with 10 bases between the two ends. Written as DNA, the CDR3 is TGTGCCAGCAGCTTAATATCCGGAACAACTAATGAAAAACTGTTTTTT. Translating gives CASSLISGTTNEKLFF. Looking up the rest from reference TRBV7-9 and TRBJ1-4 gives the full variable domain: DTGVSQNPRHKITKRGQNVTFRCDPISEHNRLYWYRQTLGQGPEFLTYFQNEAQLEKSRLLSDRFSAERPKGSFSTLEIQRTEQGDSAMYLCASSLISGTTNEKLFFGSGTQLSVL.

The chain uses TRBV29-1 and TRBJ2-1; D uncertain. The CDR3 runs to 11 residues. V gave up 5 bases and J gave up 15 bases, with 17 bases separating them. Germline CDR1 SQVTM, CDR2 ANQGSEA. The CDR3 is CSVLTVYSPFF. CDR3 nucleotides: TGCAGCGTTCTAACCGTCTATAGCCCGTTCTTC.

Ten or more counts support this clonotype. V usage is TRBV7-8 and J usage is TRBJ1-5; D call uncertain. The CDR3 loop spans 16 amino acids. In germline, CDR1 is SGHVS, CDR2 FQNEAQ. V lost 5 bases and J lost 0, with 14 bases in between. This CDR3 is CASSPGRVISNQPQHF. The DNA of the CDR3 is TGTGCCAGCAGCCCTGGACGAGTTATTAGCAATCAGCCCCAGCATTTT.